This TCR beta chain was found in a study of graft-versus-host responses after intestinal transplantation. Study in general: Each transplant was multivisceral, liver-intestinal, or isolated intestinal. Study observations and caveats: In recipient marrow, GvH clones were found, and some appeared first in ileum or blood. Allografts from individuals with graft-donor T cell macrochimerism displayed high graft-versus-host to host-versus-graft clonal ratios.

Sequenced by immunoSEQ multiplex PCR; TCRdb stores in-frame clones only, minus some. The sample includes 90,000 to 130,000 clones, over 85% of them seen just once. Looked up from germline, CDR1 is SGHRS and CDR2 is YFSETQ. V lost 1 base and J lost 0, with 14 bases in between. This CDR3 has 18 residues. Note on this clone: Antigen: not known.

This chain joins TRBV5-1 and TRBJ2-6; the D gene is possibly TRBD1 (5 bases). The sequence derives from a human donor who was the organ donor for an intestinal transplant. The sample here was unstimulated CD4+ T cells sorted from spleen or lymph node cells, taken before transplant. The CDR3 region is CASSLKGVISSGANVLTF. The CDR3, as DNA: TGCGCCAGCAGCTTGAAAGGGGTAATTAGCTCTGGGGCCAACGTCCTGACTTTC. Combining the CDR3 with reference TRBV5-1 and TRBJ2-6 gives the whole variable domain KAGVTQTPRYLIKTRGQQVTLSCSPISGHRSVSWYQQTPGQGLQFLFEYFSETQRNKGNFPGRFSGRQFSNSRSEMNVSTLELGDSALYLCASSLKGVISSGANVLTFGAGSRLTVL.